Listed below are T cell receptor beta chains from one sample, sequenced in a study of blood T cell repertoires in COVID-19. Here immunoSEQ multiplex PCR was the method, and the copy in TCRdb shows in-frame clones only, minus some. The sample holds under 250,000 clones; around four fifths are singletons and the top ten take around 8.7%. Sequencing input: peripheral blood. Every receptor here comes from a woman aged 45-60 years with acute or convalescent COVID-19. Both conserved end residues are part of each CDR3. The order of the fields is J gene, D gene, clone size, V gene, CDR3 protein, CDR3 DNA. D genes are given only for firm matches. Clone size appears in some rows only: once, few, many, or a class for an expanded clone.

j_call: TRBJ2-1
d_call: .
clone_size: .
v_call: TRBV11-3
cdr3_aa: CASSLGGKSNNEQFF
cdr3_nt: TGTGCCAGCAGCTTAGGCGGGAAGTCTAACAATGAGCAGTTCTTC

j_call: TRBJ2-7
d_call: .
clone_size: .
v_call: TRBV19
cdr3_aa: CASSIDLRGEQYF
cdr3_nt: TGTGCCAGTAGTATAGATCTAAGGGGCGAGCAGTACTTC

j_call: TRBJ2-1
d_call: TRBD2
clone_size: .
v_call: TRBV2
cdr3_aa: CASTLGLAGGSEEQFF
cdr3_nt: TGTGCCAGCACCTTGGGACTAGCGGGAGGATCGGAGGAGCAGTTCTTC

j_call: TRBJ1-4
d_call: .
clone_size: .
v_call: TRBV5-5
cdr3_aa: CASSRTEYATNEKLFF
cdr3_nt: TGTGCCAGCAGCCGGACAGAGTACGCAACTAATGAAAAACTGTTTTTT

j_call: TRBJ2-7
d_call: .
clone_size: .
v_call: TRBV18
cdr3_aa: CASSKQGREQYF
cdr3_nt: TGTGCCAGCTCAAAACAGGGAAGAGAGCAGTACTTC

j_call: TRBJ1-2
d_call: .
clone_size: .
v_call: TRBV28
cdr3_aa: CASSTPREVGYTF
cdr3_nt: TGTGCCAGCAGCACTCCCCGGGAGGTTGGCTACACCTTC

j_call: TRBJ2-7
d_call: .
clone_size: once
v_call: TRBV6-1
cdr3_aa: CASSEFPISYEQYF
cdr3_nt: TGTGCCAGCAGTGAATTCCCAATCTCCTACGAGCAGTACTTC

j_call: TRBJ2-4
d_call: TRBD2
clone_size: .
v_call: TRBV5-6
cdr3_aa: CASSLQLAGGIAKNIQYF
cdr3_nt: TGTGCCAGCAGCTTGCAGCTAGCGGGAGGGATAGCCAAAAACATTCAGTACTTC

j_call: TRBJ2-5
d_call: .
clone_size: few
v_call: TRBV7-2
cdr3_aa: CASSLGGRRGGGTQYF
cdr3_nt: TGTGCCAGCAGCTTAGGGGGGAGGCGCGGCGGTGGGACCCAGTACTTC

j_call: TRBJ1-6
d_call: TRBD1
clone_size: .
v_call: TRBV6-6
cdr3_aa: CASSRQGAGYNSPLHF
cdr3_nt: TGTGCCAGCAGTCGACAGGGGGCTGGCTATAATTCACCCCTCCACTTT

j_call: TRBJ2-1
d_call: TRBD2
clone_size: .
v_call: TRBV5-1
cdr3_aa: CASSLATSSGEQFF
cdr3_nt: TGCGCCAGCAGCTTGGCCACCTCTAGCGGTGAGCAGTTCTTC

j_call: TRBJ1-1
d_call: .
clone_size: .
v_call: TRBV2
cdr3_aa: CASWDWLNTEAFF
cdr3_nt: TGTGCCAGCTGGGACTGGTTGAACACTGAAGCTTTCTTT

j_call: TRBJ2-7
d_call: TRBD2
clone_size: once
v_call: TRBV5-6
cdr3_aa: CASSVLAGGSYEQYF
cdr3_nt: TGTGCCAGCAGCGTACTAGCGGGAGGCTCCTACGAGCAGTACTTC

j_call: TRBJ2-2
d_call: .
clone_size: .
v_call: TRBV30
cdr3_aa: CAWRAGETNTGELFF
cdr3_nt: TGTGCCTGGAGGGCAGGGGAAACGAACACCGGGGAGCTGTTTTTT

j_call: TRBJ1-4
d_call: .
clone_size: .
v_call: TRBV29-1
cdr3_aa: CSVGPGTLGEKLFF
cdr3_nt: TGCAGCGTTGGTCCCGGGACATTGGGTGAAAAACTGTTTTTT

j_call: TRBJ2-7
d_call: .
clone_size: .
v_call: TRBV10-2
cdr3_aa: CASSEHRSYEQYF
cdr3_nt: TGCGCCAGCAGTGAGCACAGATCCTACGAGCAGTACTTC